A selection of T cell receptor beta chains follows, all from one sample in a study of human T cells and chemical hapten exposure. Using its own MiXCR run on the RACE reads, TCRdb lists one record per CDR3 protein. The sample shows fewer than 400,000 distinct CDR3 sequences, around 7% of them seen only once. The source material was whole blood, sampled in connection with sensitization to the hapten diphenylcyclopropenone (DPC). The origin of the receptors is a woman between 18 and 29 years old with alopecia areata. Some clones in this sample may be carry-over from other donors' samples. Each CDR3 is given with its conserved first and last residue. A D gene is named only where the DNA matches it firmly. Rows may omit the clone size; those that give it use once, few, many or a size class.

D gene: -; J gene: TRBJ2-3; V gene: TRBV7-8; clone size: many; CDR3 protein: CASSWRNRDTQYF; CDR3 DNA: TGTGCCAGCAGCTGGAGGAATAGGGATACGCAGTATTTT
D gene: -; J gene: TRBJ1-1; V gene: TRBV12-3/TRBV12-4; clone size: -; CDR3 protein: CASSAEGIETEAFF; CDR3 DNA: TGTGCCAGCAGTGCGGAGGGAATTGAGACTGAAGCTTTCTTT
D gene: -; J gene: TRBJ1-1; V gene: TRBV29-1; clone size: few; CDR3 protein: CSALRGETEAFF; CDR3 DNA: TGCAGCGCGTTGCGGGGAGAAACTGAAGCTTTCTTT
D gene: -; J gene: TRBJ1-4; V gene: TRBV5-5; clone size: -; CDR3 protein: CASSFTERGEKLFF; CDR3 DNA: TGTGCCAGCAGCTTTACGGAGAGGGGGGAAAAACTGTTTTTT
D gene: -; J gene: TRBJ1-1; V gene: TRBV6-4; clone size: few; CDR3 protein: CASSRSRGARENTEAFF; CDR3 DNA: TGTGCCAGCAGTAGGAGCAGAGGGGCCAGGGAGAACACTGAAGCTTTCTTT
D gene: TRBD1; J gene: TRBJ2-3; V gene: TRBV27; clone size: -; CDR3 protein: CASSLSGQGGDTQYF; CDR3 DNA: TGTGCCAGCAGTTTATCGGGACAGGGGGGTGATACGCAGTATTTT
D gene: -; J gene: TRBJ2-7; V gene: TRBV28; clone size: few; CDR3 protein: CASSLSGGHAFSYEQYF; CDR3 DNA: TGTGCCAGCAGTTTATCCGGGGGCCATGCCTTCTCCTACGAGCAGTACTTC
D gene: -; J gene: TRBJ2-7; V gene: TRBV28; clone size: many; CDR3 protein: CASSLVGGRAYEQYF; CDR3 DNA: TGTGCCAGCAGTTTGGTGGGGGGCAGGGCCTACGAGCAGTACTTC
D gene: -; J gene: TRBJ2-1; V gene: TRBV29-1; clone size: -; CDR3 protein: CSVNPGGYSYNEQFF; CDR3 DNA: TGCAGCGTTAATCCGGGGGGCTACTCCTACAATGAGCAGTTCTTC
D gene: -; J gene: TRBJ1-3; V gene: TRBV12-3/TRBV12-4; clone size: few; CDR3 protein: CASTHRSGNTIYF; CDR3 DNA: TGTGCCAGCACCCACAGGAGTGGAAACACCATATATTTT
D gene: -; J gene: TRBJ1-3; V gene: TRBV7-9; clone size: few; CDR3 protein: CASRLQGYSGNTIYF; CDR3 DNA: TGTGCCAGCCGTTTGCAGGGTTACTCTGGAAACACCATATATTTT
D gene: -; J gene: TRBJ2-7; V gene: TRBV6-2/TRBV6-3; clone size: -; CDR3 protein: CASSYGRTAFYEQYF; CDR3 DNA: TGTGCCAGCAGTTACGGCCGGACAGCATTCTACGAGCAGTACTTC
D gene: -; J gene: TRBJ2-2; V gene: TRBV5-1; clone size: few; CDR3 protein: CASRVEEWNTGELFF; CDR3 DNA: TGCGCCAGCAGGGTGGAGGAGTGGAACACCGGGGAGCTGTTTTTT
D gene: TRBD1; J gene: TRBJ2-5; V gene: TRBV3-1; clone size: many; CDR3 protein: CASSQRTGGETQYF; CDR3 DNA: TGTGCCAGCAGCCAACGGACAGGAGGAGAGACCCAGTACTTC
D gene: -; J gene: TRBJ2-3; V gene: TRBV29-1; clone size: many; CDR3 protein: CSVETDTQYF; CDR3 DNA: TGCAGCGTTGAGACAGATACGCAGTATTTT
D gene: -; J gene: TRBJ1-6; V gene: TRBV4-3; clone size: -; CDR3 protein: CASSQDPSSYNSPLHF; CDR3 DNA: TGCGCCAGCAGCCAAGATCCGAGCTCCTATAATTCACCCCTCCACTTT
D gene: -; J gene: TRBJ2-7; V gene: TRBV6-6; clone size: many; CDR3 protein: CASSPGPSSYEQYF; CDR3 DNA: TGTGCCAGCAGTCCGGGTCCAAGCTCCTACGAGCAGTACTTC
D gene: TRBD1; J gene: TRBJ1-1; V gene: TRBV20-1; clone size: many; CDR3 protein: CSATGGTEAFF; CDR3 DNA: TGCAGTGCCACAGGGGGCACTGAAGCTTTCTTT
D gene: TRBD1; J gene: TRBJ2-6; V gene: TRBV5-5; clone size: -; CDR3 protein: CASSLAGTGLISGANVLTF; CDR3 DNA: TGTGCCAGCAGCTTGGCCGGGACAGGGCTTATCTCTGGGGCCAACGTCCTGACTTTC
D gene: TRBD1; J gene: TRBJ2-1; V gene: TRBV9; clone size: few; CDR3 protein: CASSPGTGLEQFF; CDR3 DNA: TGTGCCAGCAGCCCAGGGACAGGGCTTGAGCAGTTCTTC
D gene: TRBD1; J gene: TRBJ1-6; V gene: TRBV7-2; clone size: -; CDR3 protein: CASSLVGDSSYNSPLHF; CDR3 DNA: TGTGCCAGCAGCTTAGTGGGGGACAGCTCCTATAATTCACCCCTCCACTTT
D gene: TRBD1; J gene: TRBJ2-7; V gene: TRBV25-1; clone size: few; CDR3 protein: CASSEYPGTGGLQYF; CDR3 DNA: TGTGCCAGCAGTGAATACCCGGGGACAGGGGGCCTGCAGTACTTC
D gene: -; J gene: TRBJ2-1; V gene: TRBV7-2; clone size: many; CDR3 protein: CASRHKGLSYNEQFF; CDR3 DNA: TGTGCCAGCCGCCATAAGGGGCTCTCCTACAATGAGCAGTTCTTC
D gene: -; J gene: TRBJ2-7; V gene: TRBV28; clone size: -; CDR3 protein: CASSLEGVREQYF; CDR3 DNA: TGTGCCAGCAGTTTAGAGGGGGTTCGCGAGCAGTACTTC